These T cell receptor beta chains were read from a single sample in a study of T cells in Graves' hyperthyroidism and ophthalmopathy. TCRdb used MiXCR to reprocess the multiplex PCR reads, holding one entry per CDR3 protein. The table shows approximately 600,000 distinct CDR3 sequences, with about a sixth occurring only once. The sample consisted of blood. Receptors were obtained from a woman between 25 and 40 years old with Graves' hyperthyroidism. CDR3s include the opening cysteine and the closing phenylalanine or tryptophan. The order of the fields is V gene, D gene, clone size, J gene, CDR3 protein, CDR3 DNA. A D gene is named only where the DNA matches it firmly. Not all rows give a size; the values are once, few, many and, for expanded clones, a class.

TRBV29-1,TRBD2,few,TRBJ2-1,CSVEGGGGSLNEQFF,TGCAGCGTTGAGGGCGGCGGGGGATCCCTCAATGAGCAGTTCTTC
TRBV18,.,few,TRBJ2-7,CASSPPEGLYEQYF,TGTGCCAGCTCACCACCGGAGGGGCTCTACGAGCAGTACTTC
TRBV7-2,.,.,TRBJ2-2,CASSLALGNTGELFF,TGTGCCAGCAGCTTAGCGCTAGGGAACACCGGGGAGCTGTTTTTT
TRBV30,.,few,TRBJ1-1,CAWSGIVNTEAFF,TGTGCCTGGAGTGGGATTGTAAACACTGAAGCTTTCTTT
TRBV7-9,.,.,TRBJ1-1,CASRLDLAGTEAFF,TGTGCCAGCAGGTTGGACTTGGCGGGCACTGAAGCTTTCTTT
TRBV27,.,few,TRBJ1-5,CASSLTGTITNQPQHF,TGTGCCAGCAGTCTTACCGGGACGATTACCAATCAGCCCCAGCATTTT
TRBV19,TRBD2,few,TRBJ2-6,CASRDPGLAVSGANVLTF,TGTGCCAGTAGGGATCCGGGACTAGCGGTCTCTGGGGCCAACGTCCTGACTTTC
TRBV7-8,.,many,TRBJ1-3,CASTDARVSSGNTIYF,TGTGCCAGCACCGATGCGAGGGTGTCTTCTGGAAACACCATATATTTT
TRBV19,.,.,TRBJ2-5,CASSDGGPRRYF,TGTGCCAGTTCTGACGGAGGCCCCCGAAGGTACTTC
TRBV28,.,many,TRBJ2-5,CASRQQVQETQYF,TGTGCCAGCAGGCAACAGGTACAAGAGACCCAGTACTTC
TRBV29-1,.,few,TRBJ2-5,CSVEEWQGETQYF,TGCAGCGTTGAAGAGTGGCAGGGTGAGACCCAGTACTTC
TRBV7-9,.,few,TRBJ2-3,CASSPPRGGGVVTDTQYF,TGTGCCAGCAGCCCCCCACGGGGAGGGGGCGTTGTCACAGATACGCAGTATTTT
TRBV6-5,.,few,TRBJ2-7,CASSYLGEMGYEQYF,TGTGCCAGCAGTTACCTCGGGGAGATGGGCTACGAGCAGTACTTC
TRBV6-1,.,many,TRBJ1-1,CASRGIRSGSFEAFF,TGTGCCAGCAGAGGGATTAGGTCAGGGAGTTTTGAAGCTTTCTTT
TRBV6-1,.,many,TRBJ1-5,CASSERGRTNQPQHF,TGTGCCAGCAGTGAACGAGGACGGACCAATCAGCCCCAGCATTTT
TRBV5-1,.,.,TRBJ1-1,CASSPGQQMNTQAFF,TGCGCCAGCAGCCCGGGACAACAGATGAACACTCAAGCTTTCTTT
TRBV28,TRBD1,many,TRBJ1-1,CASRPGTENTEAFF,TGTGCCAGCAGACCAGGGACAGAGAACACTGAAGCTTTCTTT
TRBV3-1,.,many,TRBJ2-7,CASSARTESYEQYF,TGTGCCAGCAGTGCAAGGACGGAGTCCTACGAGCAGTACTTC
TRBV7-3,TRBD1,many,TRBJ2-2,CATRGTGNTGELFF,TGTGCCACTCGTGGGACAGGGAACACCGGGGAGCTGTTTTTT
TRBV5-1,.,many,TRBJ1-5,CASSFTGSSNQPQHF,TGCGCCAGCAGCTTTACAGGGAGTAGCAATCAGCCCCAGCATTTT
TRBV2,.,.,TRBJ2-2,CASSEGVGQNTGELFF,TGTGCCAGCAGTGAAGGGGTCGGGCAAAACACCGGGGAGCTGTTTTTT
TRBV12-3/TRBV12-4,TRBD2,.,TRBJ2-3,CASSSWTSGSDTQYF,TGTGCCAGCAGCTCCTGGACTAGCGGGAGTGATACGCAGTATTTT
TRBV29-1,TRBD1,.,TRBJ2-3,CSVTTGQGSQYF,TGCAGCGTTACCACTGGACAGGGGTCGCAGTATTTT
TRBV30,.,few,TRBJ1-1,CAWKLGRNTEAFF,TGTGCCTGGAAACTGGGCAGGAACACTGAAGCTTTCTTT
TRBV28,.,many,TRBJ1-1,CASSSGTTGTEAFF,TGTGCCAGCAGTTCCGGGACAACGGGCACTGAAGCTTTCTTT
TRBV5-8,.,.,TRBJ1-3,CASSFLSTYSGNTIYF,TGTGCCAGCAGCTTTCTCAGCACATACTCTGGAAACACCATATATTTT
TRBV20-1,TRBD1,.,TRBJ2-7,CSASLRNRGDDEQYF,TGCAGTGCTAGTCTCCGAAACAGGGGAGACGACGAGCAGTACTTC
TRBV5-8,TRBD1,many,TRBJ2-7,CASSPGQLSYEQYF,TGTGCCAGCAGCCCGGGACAGTTAAGCTACGAGCAGTACTTC
TRBV7-9,TRBD2,.,TRBJ2-6,CASSLGLRAGVGANVLTF,TGTGCCAGCAGCTTAGGTCTCAGGGCGGGGGTCGGGGCCAACGTCCTGACTTTC
TRBV19,TRBD2,.,TRBJ2-7,CASSRREELTYEQYF,TGTGCCAGTAGTAGGCGGGAGGAATTAACCTACGAGCAGTACTTC
TRBV30,.,few,TRBJ2-7,CAWALGGGSYEQYF,TGTGCCTGGGCCCTAGGAGGGGGATCCTACGAGCAGTACTTC
TRBV9,.,.,TRBJ1-3,CASSVYVATGTIYF,TGTGCCAGCAGCGTATACGTTGCGACTGGGACCATATATTTT
TRBV6-1,TRBD2,many,TRBJ2-7,CATERSSGSSYEQYF,TGTGCCACCGAGAGGAGTAGCGGGAGCTCCTACGAGCAGTACTTC
TRBV7-2,TRBD1,many,TRBJ2-3,CASSPDRWQTDTQYF,TGTGCCAGCAGCCCGGACAGGTGGCAAACAGATACGCAGTATTTT
TRBV7-2,.,many,TRBJ2-3,CASSLVGPSTDTQYF,TGTGCCAGCAGCTTAGTAGGCCCGAGCACAGATACGCAGTATTTT
TRBV5-1,TRBD1,few,TRBJ1-6,CASTSVDRGSPLHF,TGCGCCAGCACGTCCGTCGACAGGGGTTCACCCCTCCACTTT
TRBV5-5,TRBD1,.,TRBJ2-7,CASSPSGTGDPKPYEQYF,TGTGCCAGCAGCCCGTCCGGGACAGGGGACCCTAAACCCTACGAGCAGTACTTC
TRBV6-1,.,few,TRBJ1-2,CASSENVNYGYTF,TGTGCCAGCAGTGAAAACGTAAACTATGGCTACACCTTC
TRBV29-1,.,.,TRBJ1-2,CSARDNRGYTF,TGCAGCGCCAGGGACAACCGGGGCTACACCTTC
TRBV6-1,.,few,TRBJ1-2,CASSVGQIYGYTF,TGTGCCAGCAGTGTGGGGCAGATCTATGGCTACACCTTC
TRBV6-1,.,few,TRBJ2-7,CASSPSLGLVSEQYF,TGTGCCAGCAGTCCAAGCTTAGGACTGGTCTCCGAGCAGTACTTC
TRBV2,.,once,TRBJ1-5,CATKRLAGAQPQHF,TGTGCCACTAAAAGGCTTGCGGGGGCACAGCCCCAGCATTTT
TRBV20-1,.,many,TRBJ2-1,CSASLVEVYSEQFF,TGCAGTGCTAGTCTGGTGGAGGTTTATAGTGAGCAGTTCTTC
TRBV5-8,TRBD1,many,TRBJ1-1,CASSRDRGYTEAFF,TGTGCCAGCAGCCGCGACAGGGGTTACACTGAAGCTTTCTTT
TRBV9,TRBD2,once,TRBJ2-3,CASSVAPTSGSTDTQYF,TGTGCCAGCAGCGTAGCCCCCACTAGCGGAAGCACAGATACGCAGTATTTT
TRBV4-3,.,many,TRBJ1-5,CASSQAMGGARQPQHF,TGCGCCAGCAGCCAAGCCATGGGGGGGGCCCGGCAGCCCCAGCATTTT
TRBV7-2,TRBD1,few,TRBJ1-1,CASSASRTGYGEAFF,TGTGCCAGCAGCGCCTCCCGGACAGGGTACGGGGAAGCTTTCTTT
TRBV5-5,.,few,TRBJ1-2,CASSLARGSTYGYTF,TGTGCCAGCAGCTTAGCCAGGGGCAGTACCTATGGCTACACCTTC
TRBV6-4,.,few,TRBJ1-2,CASSDSDSYYGYTF,TGTGCCAGCAGTGACTCGGACAGCTACTATGGCTACACCTTC
TRBV6-5,TRBD2,few,TRBJ2-5,CASSYRLAGTKTQYF,TGTGCCAGCAGTTACCGGCTAGCGGGAACCAAGACCCAGTACTTC
TRBV6-4,TRBD1,few,TRBJ2-3,CASSERTGGSDTQYF,TGTGCCAGCAGTGAGAGGACAGGGGGCTCAGATACGCAGTATTTT
TRBV5-1,.,many,TRBJ1-4,CASSVLGGVGEKLFF,TGCGCCAGCAGCGTGTTAGGTGGAGTCGGTGAAAAACTGTTTTTT
TRBV7-9,.,.,TRBJ2-3,CASSLALTPETDTQYF,TGTGCCAGCAGCTTAGCGTTGACCCCAGAGACAGATACGCAGTATTTT
TRBV20-1,.,many,TRBJ2-3,CSAPPGVSSTDTQYF,TGCAGTGCTCCCCCCGGGGTGTCTAGCACAGATACGCAGTATTTT
TRBV2,TRBD2,many,TRBJ2-1,CASTLSGSSYNEQFF,TGTGCCAGCACCCTAAGCGGGAGCTCCTACAATGAGCAGTTCTTC
TRBV7-2,TRBD1,few,TRBJ2-7,CASSPRTGALEQYF,TGTGCCAGCAGCCCCCGGACAGGGGCCCTCGAGCAGTACTTC
TRBV28,TRBD2,many,TRBJ2-3,CASSLQGAGAGDTQYF,TGTGCCAGCAGTTTACAGGGCGCGGGAGCGGGAGATACGCAGTATTTT
TRBV27,TRBD1,many,TRBJ2-7,CASSQTGPNEQYF,TGTGCCAGCAGTCAGACAGGGCCCAACGAGCAGTACTTC